Following are 20 T cell receptor beta chains from one sample sequenced in a study of cytomegalovirus exposure and HLA in healthy donors. Method: immunoSEQ multiplex PCR; TCRdb's copy keeps in-frame clones and lacks some. The sample has approximately 120,000 clones; 85% to 90% are singletons. Specimen: PBMCs. These receptors all come from a woman younger than 35 in good health and CMV-seronegative.

The CDR3 sequence: CASSLHSGNTIYF. In nucleotides, the CDR3 is TGTGCCAGCAGCTTGCACTCTGGAAACACCATATATTTT. The chain recombines TRBV5-8 with TRBJ1-3, with no clear D. V lost 1 base, J lost 0 bases, and 2 bases lay in between. CDR3 length equals 13 residues. Per germline, CDR1 SGHTS and CDR2 YDEGEE.

The CDR3 loop is CAIRGQVEETQYF. The CDR3 nucleotides are TGTGCCATCAGGGGACAGGTGGAAGAGACCCAGTACTTC. The chain is built from TRBV10-3 and TRBJ2-5; the match to TRBD1 covers 8 bases. The germline CDR1 and CDR2 sequences are ENHRY and SYGVKD. The CDR3 extends over 13 amino acids. V gave up 6 bases and J gave up 3 bases; unmatched junction bases: 3.

This rearrangement joins TRBV28 to TRBJ1-2, with 9 bases matching TRBD1. The CDR3 length is 17 residues. In germline, CDR1 is MDHEN, CDR2 SYDVKM. Unmatched junction bases numbered 15, after V lost 6 bases and J lost 4 bases. The CDR3 is CASSSGTGTIRGYGYTF. The CDR3 region has the DNA TGTGCCAGCAGCTCCGGGACAGGGACGATACGTGGCTATGGCTACACCTTC.

The chain has TRBV2 and TRBJ2-1; tentatively, D is TRBD1 (6 bases). This CDR3 region has 15 residues. Trimming shortened V by 4 bases and J by 6 bases, and 16 bases separated the two germline ends. From germline, CDR1 is SNHLY and CDR2 FYNNEI. The CDR3 here is CASSAENRDGNEQFF. The CDR3 DNA reads as TGTGCCAGCAGTGCGGAAAACAGGGATGGCAATGAGCAGTTCTTC.

The J gene is TRBJ2-1, the V gene TRBV7-3; D unresolved. V lost 2 bases and J lost 2, with 10 bases in between. Germline V gene sequence: CDR1 SGHTA, CDR2 FQGTGA. There are 15 residues in the CDR3. The CDR3 DNA reads as TGTGCCAGCAGCTTAGTACGAGACACCTACAATGAGCAGTTCTTC. Translating gives CASSLVRDTYNEQFF.

This clone appeared once. The chain is built from TRBV6-6 and TRBJ2-6; 7 bases fit TRBD1. V shed 4 bases, J shed 0 bases, and the junction held 3 bases outside the gene matches. The CDR3 covers 16 residues. Germline V gene sequence: CDR1 MNHNY, CDR2 SVGAGI (reference sequence). CDR3 in amino acids: CASSSTGSSGANVLTF. CDR3 sequence (DNA): TGTGCCAGCAGTTCGACAGGGTCCTCTGGGGCCAACGTCCTGACTTTC.

The V gene is TRBV7-3, the J gene TRBJ2-7; 9 nucleotides match TRBD2. Germline trimming cut 5 bases from V and 1 base from J; bases unmatched to any gene: 3. This CDR3 has 14 residues. Per germline, CDR1 SGHTA and CDR2 FQGTGA. This chain's CDR3 is CASSPTSGSYEQYF. The CDR3 coding sequence is TGTGCCAGCAGCCCTACTAGCGGGTCCTACGAGCAGTACTTC.

The chain employs TRBV7-9 and TRBJ1-2, with D uncertain. V shed 0 bases and J shed 2 bases, with 7 bases lying between them. There are 14 residues in the CDR3. Looked up from germline, CDR1 is SEHNR and CDR2 is FQNEAQ (reference sequence). CDR3 in DNA: TGTGCCAGCAGCTTAGCGTCGGTAAACTATGGCTACACCTTC. It specifies CASSLASVNYGYTF.

The chain uses TRBV4-3 and TRBJ2-7, with D hard to call. The CDR3 loop spans 16 amino acids. V was pared by 0 bases and J by 2 bases, with 14 bases between. The V gene's germline CDR1 is LGHNA and CDR2 YSLEER. The CDR3 spells CASSQDVGILTYEQYF. The CDR3 DNA reads as TGCGCCAGCAGCCAAGATGTGGGCATTCTTACCTACGAGCAGTACTTC.

The chain employs TRBV2 and TRBJ1-5; 7 nucleotides align to TRBD1. The J segment lost 1 base and the V segment lost 5 bases, leaving 5 bases of the junction unmatched. This CDR3 has 15 amino acids. Germline loops: CDR1 SNHLY, CDR2 FYNNEI. The CDR3 sequence: CASSQLGQSNQPQHF. The CDR3, as DNA: TGTGCCAGCAGTCAACTGGGACAGAGCAATCAGCCCCAGCATTTT.

The chain couples TRBV7-2 to TRBJ2-7; 11 nucleotides match TRBD2. Germline CDR1 reads SGHTA; CDR2 reads FQGNSA. J was trimmed by 3 bases and V by 5 bases; bases with no gene match: 3. The CDR3 contains 14 residues. DNA of the CDR3: TGTGCCAGCAGCCCCACTAGCGGGGGCTACGAGCAGTACTTC. Translation: CASSPTSGGYEQYF.

The chain combines TRBV10-1 with TRBJ2-7; TRBD1 aligns across 7 bases. The CDR3 totals 18 residues. The germline V gene encodes CDR1 WNHNN and CDR2 SYGVQD (reference sequence). The V and J ends lost 0 bases and 4 bases, in that order; junction bases with no gene match: 15. CDR3 nucleotides: TGCGCCAGCAGTGAGTCGAAGGGGACAGAGAGGCTCTTATACGAGCAGTACTTC. Protein product: CASSESKGTERLLYEQYF.

The rearrangement links TRBV2 to TRBJ2-7; 10 bases are shared with TRBD2. CDR1 is SNHLY, CDR2 FYNNEI, per germline. The CDR3 loop spans 15 amino acids. Trimming took 6 bases from V and 2 from J; bases not matched to a gene: 7. Here the CDR3 DNA reads TGTGCCAGCAGCGCGAGTGGACTAGCGGCCTACGAGCAGTACTTC. Translated: CASSASGLAAYEQYF. Looking up the rest from reference TRBV2 and TRBJ2-7 gives the full variable domain: EPEVTQTPSHQVTQMGQEVILRCVPISNHLYFYWYRQILGQKVEFLVSFYNNEISEKSEIFDDQFSVERPDGSNFTLKIRSTKLEDSAMYFCASSASGLAAYEQYFGPGTRLTVT.

The chain joins TRBV7-6 to TRBJ2-1; D may be TRBD1 (5 bases). This CDR3 has 16 amino acids. Deletions cut 2 bases from V and 0 bases from J, with 11 bases between. CDR1 is SGHVS and CDR2 is FNYEAQ in the germline V gene. The DNA of the CDR3 is TGTGCCAGCAGCTTATGGGGCGGCAGCTCCTACAATGAGCAGTTCTTC. Translating gives CASSLWGGSSYNEQFF.

The chain couples TRBV11-2 to TRBJ2-2; D is unclear. The CDR3 loop spans 13 amino acids. Per the germline V gene, CDR1 is SGHAT and CDR2 is FQNNGV. V was cut by 4 bases and J by 5 bases, with 8 bases left in between. CDR3 amino acids: CASSSPRTGELFF. The CDR3 region has the DNA TGTGCCAGCAGCTCCCCGAGGACCGGGGAGCTGTTTTTT.

The V gene is TRBV4-2, the J gene TRBJ2-5, with D unclear. The germline V and J ends were trimmed by 1 base and 2 bases, with 8 bases remaining between them. The CDR3 consists of 14 residues. Looked up from germline, CDR1 is LGHNA and CDR2 is YNFKEQ. The CDR3 DNA is TGTGCCAGCAGCCAAGGCCCAGCGCAAGAGACCCAGTACTTC. This translates into CASSQGPAQETQYF.

This sequence joins TRBV7-8 and TRBJ2-1; unclear D gene. Trimming cost V 5 bases and J 2 bases, with 4 bases left between them. Germline lookup yields CDR1 SGHVS and CDR2 FQNEAQ. The CDR3 covers 12 residues. CDR3 sequence: CASSQTYNEQFF. DNA of the CDR3: TGTGCCAGCAGCCAGACCTACAATGAGCAGTTCTTC. The full variable domain, rest sourced from reference TRBV7-8 and TRBJ2-1, is GAGVSQSPRYKVAKRGQDVALRCDPISGHVSLFWYQQALGQGPEFLTYFQNEAQLDKSGLPSDRFFAERPEGSVSTLKIQRTQQEDSAVYLCASSQTYNEQFFGPGTRLTVL.

The gene calls are TRBV7-3 and TRBJ2-7; TRBD2 might be the D (5 bases). Trimming left V 10 bases short and J 0 bases short, with 13 bases between. CDR3 length: 13 residues. The V gene's germline CDR1 is SGHTA and CDR2 FQGTGA. In nucleotides, the CDR3 is TGTGCCACTCCGGACTTAATCTCCTACGAGCAGTACTTC. Its protein product is CATPDLISYEQYF.

The rearrangement uses TRBV6-5 and TRBJ1-2; TRBD1 matches at 10 bases. The length of the CDR3 is 14 residues. Germline V gene sequence: CDR1 MNHEY, CDR2 SVGAGI. V was pared by 6 bases and J by 6 bases, with 7 bases of the junction left unmatched. The chain's CDR3 is CASRGQGRGDGYTF. DNA of the CDR3: TGTGCCAGCAGGGGACAGGGGCGGGGAGATGGCTACACCTTC.

This rearrangement joins TRBV7-8 to TRBJ1-5, with a weak D call TRBD1 (6 bases). The germline gives CDR1 SGHVS, CDR2 FQNEAQ. V was shortened by 5 bases and J by 0 bases, with 17 bases between the two germline ends. The CDR3 spans 17 residues. The CDR3 loop reads CASSRGLGADSNQPQHF. CDR3 in DNA: TGTGCCAGCAGCCGAGGTCTGGGGGCAGATAGCAATCAGCCCCAGCATTTT.